Below, 26 T cell receptor beta chains from the same sample are listed, as sequenced in a study of blood T cell repertoires in COVID-19. Produced via immunoSEQ multiplex PCR; TCRdb's table is partial and in-frame only. The sample has approximately 300,000 clones, roughly 85% seen once; the top ten hold around 1.8%. Specimen: PBMCs or T cells enriched from blood (not recorded which). The receptors were sampled from a woman younger than 45 who had been exposed to COVID-19.

This chain links TRBV21-1 with TRBJ2-7; the table names TRBD2, a call not compared with the DNA. TRBV21-1 is shown as a pseudogene. This CDR3 is built from 19 residues. The chain's CDR3 is CASSLVGLAGAAASYEQYF. The CDR3 nucleotides are TGTGCCAGCAGTTTAGTGGGACTAGCGGGGGCGGCGGCGTCTTACGAGCAGTACTTC.

The V call is TRBV19, the J call TRBJ2-2, with 7 nucleotides matching TRBD2. Germline CDR1 LNHDA, CDR2 SQIVND (reference sequence). With V trimmed by 4 bases and J by 1 base, 12 bases remained unmatched. The CDR3 extends over 18 amino acids. Here the CDR3 DNA reads TGTGCCAGTAGTACGGGGGGTCGGGCAGGGAGGAACACCGGGGAGCTGTTTTTT. Its protein product is CASSTGGRAGRNTGELFF. The full variable domain, its missing parts supplied by reference TRBV19 and TRBJ2-2, is DGGITQSPKYLFRKEGQNVTLSCEQNLNHDAMYWYRQDPGQGLRLIYYSQIVNDFQKGDIAEGYSVSREKKESFPLTVTSAQKNPTAFYLCASSTGGRAGRNTGELFFGEGSRLTVL.

The V call is TRBV18, the J call TRBJ2-7; 9 bases align to TRBD2. CDR1 is KGHSH and CDR2 is LQKENI in the germline V gene. Trimming took 3 bases from V and 7 from J; bases not matched to a gene: 7. This CDR3 contains 14 residues. CDR3: CASSPAGGPGEQYF. CDR3 nucleotide sequence: TGTGCCAGCTCACCCGCGGGAGGGCCCGGGGAGCAGTACTTC.

V is TRBV7-9 and J is TRBJ1-4, with D uncertain. V lost 2 bases, J lost 5 bases, and 9 bases lay in between. The CDR3 extends over 14 amino acids. Germline V gives CDR1 SEHNR, CDR2 FQNEAQ (reference sequence). The CDR3 spells CASSLRGTNEKLFF. In DNA, the CDR3 is TGTGCCAGCAGCTTACGGGGTACAAATGAAAAACTGTTTTTT.

V usage is TRBV10-3 and J usage is TRBJ1-5; TRBD1 matches at 7 bases. The CDR3 consists of 16 residues. J lost 2 bases, V lost 2 bases, and 6 bases had no gene match. In germline, CDR1 is ENHRY, CDR2 SYGVKD. The CDR3 here is CAISEKEGAGNQPQHF. As DNA, the CDR3 is TGTGCCATCAGTGAGAAAGAGGGGGCTGGCAATCAGCCCCAGCATTTT.

The chain carries TRBV29-1 and TRBJ2-1, with 9 bases lining up with TRBD1. Trimming took 4 bases from V and 6 from J; bases not matched to a gene: 4. Germline V lookup: CDR1 SQVTM, CDR2 ANQGSEA. CDR3 length equals 13 residues. The CDR3 reads CSVVRGQGNEQFF. CDR3 nucleotide sequence: TGCAGCGTTGTGAGGGGACAGGGCAATGAGCAGTTCTTC.

This clone appeared once. The genes are TRBV3-1 (or the pseudogene TRBV3-2) and TRBJ2-5; D is perhaps TRBD2 (5 bases). CDR3 length: 15 residues. Trimming pared 5 bases from V and 2 bases from J, leaving 15 bases between. The germline V gene has CDR1 LGHDT and CDR2 YNNKEL (reference sequence). In nucleotides, the CDR3 is TGTGCCAGCAGCACACCTAGCCGAAATCAAGAGACCCAGTACTTC. It encodes CASSTPSRNQETQYF.

This chain joins TRBV27 and TRBJ2-4; TRBD2 aligns across 10 bases. V was pared by 1 base and J by 8 bases, with 8 bases of the junction left unmatched. This CDR3 comprises 16 residues. Germline V gene data show CDR1 as MNHEY and CDR2 as SMNVEV (reference sequence). CDR3 sequence (DNA): TGTGCCAGCAGTTTATTAGCTAGCGGGAGTACCCACATTCAGTACTTC. Translated: CASSLLASGSTHIQYF.

The chain carries TRBV6-5 and TRBJ1-1; D ambiguous. The germline gives CDR1 MNHEY, CDR2 SVGAGI. V lost 6 bases to trimming and J lost 8 bases, with 10 bases between them. CDR3 length: 11 amino acids. Here the CDR3 DNA reads TGTGCCAGCAGCACCGACGGGGAAGCTTTCTTT. It specifies CASSTDGEAFF.

The rearrangement joins TRBV6-1 to TRBJ1-6, with a tentative D call TRBD1 (5 bases). Germline CDR1 reads MNHNS; CDR2 reads SASEGT. CDR3 length: 14 amino acids. V gave up 1 base and J gave up 8 bases, with 9 bases separating them. This CDR3 is CASSEGQKDSPLHF. In DNA, the CDR3 is TGTGCCAGCAGTGAAGGACAGAAAGATTCACCCCTCCACTTT.

This clone has just one count. The rearrangement uses TRBV19 and TRBJ1-3; D may be TRBD1 (6 bases). The V end lost 6 bases, the J end lost 1 base, and 16 bases lay between the germline ends. From germline, CDR1 is LNHDA and CDR2 SQIVND (reference sequence). CDR3 length: 16 amino acids. CDR3 nucleotides: TGTGCCAGTAGCCGGCCAGGGGCCGATTCTGGAAACACCATATATTTT. This encodes CASSRPGADSGNTIYF.

The genes are TRBV21-1 and TRBJ1-2; TRBD1, the table's D call, lacks a check against the DNA. TRBV21-1 is a recognized pseudogene. This CDR3 is 16 amino acids long. CDR3 sequence: CASSNWYQGFNYGYTF. In DNA, the CDR3 is TGTGCCAGCAGCAATTGGTACCAGGGGTTCAACTATGGCTACACCTTC.

This chain joins TRBV7-9 and TRBJ2-5; the match to TRBD1 covers 11 bases. Trimming at V came to 6 bases and at J to 2 bases, leaving 8 bases not matched to a gene. The CDR3 runs to 16 residues. Germline V lookup: CDR1 SEHNR, CDR2 FQNEAQ (reference sequence). The CDR3 sequence is CASSPGDRGNQETQYF. The DNA for the CDR3 is TGTGCCAGCAGTCCCGGGGACAGGGGGAATCAAGAGACCCAGTACTTC.

The gene calls are TRBV28 and TRBJ1-5; D is unclear. Trimming removed 6 bases at V and 8 bases at J, with 14 bases between. Per germline, CDR1 MDHEN and CDR2 SYDVKM. This CDR3 is built from 13 residues. The CDR3 DNA is TGTGCCAGCAGCTCCGCCCCGGTAAAGCCCCAGCATTTT. Its protein product is CASSSAPVKPQHF.

The rearrangement joins TRBV5-1 to TRBJ2-1; possible D gene TRBD1, 6 bases. Per the germline V gene, CDR1 is SGHRS and CDR2 is YFSETQ. V shed 0 bases and J shed 4 bases, with 11 bases lying between them. This CDR3 has 15 amino acids. The CDR3 protein is CASSLGGQGYNEQFF. In DNA form, the CDR3 reads TGCGCCAGCAGCTTGGGGGGGCAAGGATACAATGAGCAGTTCTTC. The complete variable domain, with remaining parts taken from reference TRBV5-1 and TRBJ2-1, reads KAGVTQTPRYLIKTRGQQVTLSCSPISGHRSVSWYQQTPGQGLQFLFEYFSETQRNKGNFPGRFSGRQFSNSRSEMNVSTLELGDSALYLCASSLGGQGYNEQFFGPGTRLTVL.

The chain joins TRBV5-1 to TRBJ1-6; 7 bases fit TRBD1. This CDR3 region has 16 residues. The V and J ends lost 4 bases and 4 bases, in that order; junction bases with no gene match: 8. Looked up from germline, CDR1 is SGHRS and CDR2 is YFSETQ. CDR3 sequence: CASSLSPGQYNSPLHF. The CDR3 nucleotides read TGCGCCAGCAGCCTATCCCCGGGACAGTATAATTCACCCCTCCACTTT. Filled out from reference TRBV5-1 and TRBJ1-6, the complete variable domain reads KAGVTQTPRYLIKTRGQQVTLSCSPISGHRSVSWYQQTPGQGLQFLFEYFSETQRNKGNFPGRFSGRQFSNSRSEMNVSTLELGDSALYLCASSLSPGQYNSPLHFGNGTRLTVT.

The rearrangement uses TRBV2 and TRBJ1-2; TRBD1 aligns across 10 bases. The germline V gene has CDR1 SNHLY and CDR2 FYNNEI. The CDR3 extends over 16 amino acids. Trimming removed 2 bases from V and 6 bases from J; junction bases left unmatched: 9. The DNA of the CDR3 is TGTGCCAGCAGTGAAACCCCCGGGACAGGGGTGAATGGCTACACCTTC. It specifies CASSETPGTGVNGYTF.

The rearrangement links TRBV19 to TRBJ1-2; D gene ambiguous. The CDR3 totals 16 residues. The V gene lost 0 bases and the J gene lost 3 bases, with 14 bases spanning the gap. CDR1 and CDR2 (germline): LNHDA, SQIVND (reference sequence). The CDR3 region has the DNA TGTGCCAGTAGTATAGATTCCTACAGAGCTGACTATGGCTACACCTTC. Its protein is CASSIDSYRADYGYTF.

This clone occurred a few times. The rearrangement links TRBV19 to TRBJ2-1, with D tentatively TRBD1 (5 bases). The CDR3 covers 17 residues. Trimming pared 1 base from V and 1 base from J, leaving 14 bases between. Germline V lookup: CDR1 LNHDA, CDR2 SQIVND (reference sequence). The chain's CDR3 is CASSIVTGVNSYNEQFF. CDR3 in DNA: TGTGCCAGTAGTATAGTTACAGGTGTTAATTCCTACAATGAGCAGTTCTTC.

The chain links TRBV4-2 to TRBJ2-7; the D gene is possibly TRBD2 (6 bases). The CDR3 spans 14 residues. The germline CDR1 and CDR2 sequences are LGHNA and YNFKEQ. V was shortened by 0 bases and J by 6 bases, with 12 bases between the two germline ends. CDR3 nucleotide sequence: TGTGCCAGCAGCCAAGAGCGATGGGGAGGCGAGCAGTACTTC. It yields the protein CASSQERWGGEQYF.

The chain couples TRBV25-1 to TRBJ2-1; TRBD1 agrees at 7 bases. The CDR3 consists of 16 residues. V lost 1 base, J lost 5 bases, and 8 bases stayed unmatched. The V gene's germline CDR1 is MGHDK and CDR2 SYGVNS. This chain's CDR3 is CASSESGTAANNEQFF. Here the CDR3 DNA reads TGTGCCAGCAGTGAATCCGGGACAGCGGCTAACAATGAGCAGTTCTTC.

This chain joins TRBV2 and TRBJ2-1; 7 bases are a match to TRBD1. V lost 3 bases, J lost 12 bases, and 8 bases stayed unmatched. CDR3 length: 13 residues. Looked up from germline, CDR1 is SNHLY and CDR2 is FYNNEI. The CDR3 sequence: CASSDGTAIVQFF. The CDR3, as DNA: TGTGCCAGCAGTGACGGGACAGCCATAGTGCAGTTCTTC.

This chain connects TRBV19 to TRBJ2-5; 9 nucleotides agree with TRBD2. CDR3 size: 15 residues. Germline CDR1 reads LNHDA; CDR2 reads SQIVND (reference sequence). V dropped 5 bases and J dropped 4; count of bases not matched to a gene: 8. The CDR3 nucleotides are TGTGCCAGTAGTCCGCGAAGTAGCGGGGGAGAGACCCAGTACTTC. Residues: CASSPRSSGGETQYF.

The chain couples TRBV9 to TRBJ2-6; D is unresolved. This CDR3 has 17 amino acids. V dropped 0 bases and J dropped 4 bases, with 14 bases sitting between them. Germline values: CDR1 SGDLS, CDR2 YYNGEE. The DNA for the CDR3 is TGTGCCAGCAGCGTAGGGTCAAGTATCGGGGGGGCCAACGTCCTGACTTTC. The encoded protein is CASSVGSSIGGANVLTF.

This clone was seen many times. The rearrangement links TRBV9 to TRBJ2-5; 7 positions agree with TRBD2. The CDR3 has 16 amino acids. Per germline, CDR1 SGDLS and CDR2 YYNGEE. Trimming took 0 bases from V and 4 from J; bases not matched to a gene: 9. For the CDR3, the DNA is TGTGCCAGCAGCGTAGAGGTGGCTAGCGGATTAGAGACCCAGTACTTC. Translating it yields CASSVEVASGLETQYF.

The chain uses TRBV30 and TRBJ1-4; no reliable D call. This CDR3 has 13 amino acids. Germline assignment: CDR1 GTSNPN and CDR2 SVGIG (reference sequence). Trimming took off 5 bases at V and 6 bases at J, with 13 bases between the two ends. CDR3 nucleotides: TGTGCCTGGGGTGCGGGAGTGGATGAAAAACTGTTTTTT. It is translated as CAWGAGVDEKLFF. The full variable domain, with the rest looked up from reference TRBV30 and TRBJ1-4, is SQTIHQWPATLVQPVGSPLSLECTVEGTSNPNLYWYRQAAGRGLQLLFYSVGIGQISSEVPQNLSASRPQDRQFILSSKKLLLSDSGFYLCAWGAGVDEKLFFGSGTQLSVL.